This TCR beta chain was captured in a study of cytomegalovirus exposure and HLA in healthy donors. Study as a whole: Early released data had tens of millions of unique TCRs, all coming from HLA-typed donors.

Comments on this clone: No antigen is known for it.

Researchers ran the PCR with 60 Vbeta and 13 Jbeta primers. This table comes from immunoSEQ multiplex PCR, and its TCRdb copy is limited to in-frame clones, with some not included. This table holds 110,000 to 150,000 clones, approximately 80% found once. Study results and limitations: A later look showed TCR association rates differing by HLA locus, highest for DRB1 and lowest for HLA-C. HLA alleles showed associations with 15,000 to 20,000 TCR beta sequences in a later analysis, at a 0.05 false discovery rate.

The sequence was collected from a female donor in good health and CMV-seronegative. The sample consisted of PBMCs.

The CDR3 spells CAGRQGIYGYTF. The CDR3 nucleotides are TGTGCCGGCCGACAGGGCATCTATGGCTACACCTTC. V usage is TRBV6-6 and J usage is TRBJ1-2, with TRBD1 matching over 7 bases. Germline V CDR1 and CDR2: MNHNY, SVGAGI (reference sequence). V gave up 11 bases and J gave up 4 bases; unmatched junction bases: 7. The length of the CDR3 is 12 residues.